This TCR beta chain was sequenced for a study of graft-versus-host responses after intestinal transplantation. Study-wide results and caveats: Individuals carrying graft-donor T cell macrochimerism showed high graft-versus-host to host-versus-graft clonal ratios in allografts.

As to this clone: Its matching antigen is unknown.

CDR1 and CDR2 from the germline V gene are SGHTA and FQGTGA. V shed 2 bases, J shed 9 bases, and the junction held 12 bases outside the gene matches. There are 16 residues in the CDR3. Clones were sequenced by immunoSEQ multiplex PCR, and TCRdb holds only the in-frame ones, with some missing. The sample consists of 95,000 to 110,000 clones, approximately 86% of them appearing once. The material was unstimulated CD4+ T cells sorted from spleen or lymph node cells, obtained before transplant. This TCR came from a human donor who was the organ donor for an intestinal transplant. The V and J genes are TRBV7-3 and TRBJ2-1; TRBD2 matches 8 bases. CDR3 in amino acids: CASSLVPPGLEGEQFF. The CDR3 bases are TGTGCCAGCAGCTTAGTCCCCCCGGGACTAGAGGGTGAGCAGTTCTTC.